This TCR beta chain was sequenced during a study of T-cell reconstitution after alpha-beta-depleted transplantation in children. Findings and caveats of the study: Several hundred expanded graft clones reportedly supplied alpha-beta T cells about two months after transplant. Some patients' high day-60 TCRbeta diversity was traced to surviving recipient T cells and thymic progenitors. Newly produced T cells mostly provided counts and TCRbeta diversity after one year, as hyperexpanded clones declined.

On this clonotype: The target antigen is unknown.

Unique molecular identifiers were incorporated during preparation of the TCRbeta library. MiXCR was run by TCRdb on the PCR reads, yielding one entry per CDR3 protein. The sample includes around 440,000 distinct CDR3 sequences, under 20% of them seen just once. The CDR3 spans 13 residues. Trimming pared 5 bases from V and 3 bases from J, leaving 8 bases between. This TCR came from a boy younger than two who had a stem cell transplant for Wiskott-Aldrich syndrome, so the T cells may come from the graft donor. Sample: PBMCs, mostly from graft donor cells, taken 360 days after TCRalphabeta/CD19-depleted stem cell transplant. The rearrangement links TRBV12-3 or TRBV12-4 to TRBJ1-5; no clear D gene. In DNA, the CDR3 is TGTGCCAGCAGTCCCGCGGACAATCAGCCCCAGCATTTT. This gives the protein CASSPADNQPQHF.